These T cell receptor beta chains were read from a single sample in a study of beta chain features in type 1 diabetes. The data were produced by immunoSEQ multiplex PCR, yet TCRdb's version contains in-frame clones alone and is incomplete. The sample contains under 200,000 clones, approximately 9% of which appear only once. Sequencing was done on a sample of central memory CD4+ T cells from blood. The receptors here all came from a woman aged 18 to 35 with type 1 diabetes. The CDR3 runs from the conserved cysteine through the conserved F or W. Fields, in order: clone size, J gene, D gene, V gene, CDR3 DNA, CDR3 protein. D genes are given only for firm matches. Not every row has a clone size; where given, it reads once, few, many or a size class.

many,TRBJ2-2,NA,TRBV11-2,TGTGCCAGCAGCTTAGGGGCAACCGGGGAGCTGTTTTTT,CASSLGATGELFF
few,TRBJ2-1,TRBD1,TRBV5-6,TGTGCCAGCAGCTTAGGACAGGGCTACAATGAGCAGTTCTTC,CASSLGQGYNEQFF
NA,TRBJ2-7,NA,TRBV7-2,TGTGCCAGCAGCTTAGGCCCGGAGACGCTCAACTTC,CASSLGPETLNF
NA,TRBJ2-5,TRBD2,TRBV28,TGTGTTGTGGGGACTAGGGTGACCCAGTACTTC,CVVGTRVTQYF
NA,TRBJ2-2,NA,TRBV7-3,TGTGCCAGCAGCTTAAGGCCTTTGGTGAACACCGGGGAGCTGTTTTTT,CASSLRPLVNTGELFF
few,TRBJ2-3,TRBD1,TRBV5-1,TGCGCCAGCAGCCCCGGGACAGGCGGTAACACAGATACGCAGTATTTT,CASSPGTGGNTDTQYF
few,TRBJ1-5,NA,TRBV9,TGTGCCAGCAGCTTTTCCGTCAATCAGCCCCAGCATTTT,CASSFSVNQPQHF
few,TRBJ2-6,NA,TRBV7-9,TGTGCCAGCAGCTTATATTGGGCCGGGACAAGTGGCCTGACTTTC,CASSLYWAGTSGLTF
NA,TRBJ2-3,NA,TRBV14,TGTGCCAGCAGCCAGGGGGCGGATAGGATCCCAGATACGCAGTATTTT,CASSQGADRIPDTQYF
few,TRBJ2-7,NA,TRBV18,TGTGCCAGCTCACCCCCCGGGACATACGGGGGGGAGCAGTACTTC,CASSPPGTYGGEQYF
NA,TRBJ2-1,NA,TRBV7-9,TGTGCCAGCAGCTTAGGCGGGGGCACTTCCTACAATGAGCAGTTCTTC,CASSLGGGTSYNEQFF
NA,TRBJ2-3,TRBD2,TRBV2,TGTGCCAGCAATCTTCTAGCGGGGGTAGCGGATACGCAGTATTTT,CASNLLAGVADTQYF
few,TRBJ2-5,NA,TRBV2,TGTGCCAGCCTACTTTCGAGCGAGACCCAGTACTTC,CASLLSSETQYF
NA,TRBJ1-1,NA,TRBV10-3,TGTGCCATCAGTGGAGGACAGACTAACACTGAAGCTTTCTTT,CAISGGQTNTEAFF
few,TRBJ2-7,TRBD2,TRBV7-2,TGTGCCAGCAGCCCTTCGGGGGGAACGTTCGAGCAGTACTTC,CASSPSGGTFEQYF
NA,TRBJ2-7,NA,TRBV4-3,TGCGCCAGCAGCCAAGAAAGGGGATCCTACGGGCAGTACTTC,CASSQERGSYGQYF
few,TRBJ1-1,NA,TRBV5-4,TGTGCCAGCAGCTTGGACAGGATGAACACTGAAGCTTTCTTT,CASSLDRMNTEAFF
few,TRBJ2-7,NA,TRBV6-5,TGTGCCAGCACCACCAGGGACACCTACGAGCAGTACTTC,CASTTRDTYEQYF
NA,TRBJ2-3,TRBD2,TRBV7-3,TGTGCCAGCAGCTTAAGGCCTAGCGGGACAGATACGCAGTATTTT,CASSLRPSGTDTQYF
NA,TRBJ2-5,NA,TRBV14,TGTGCCAGCAGCTCTGGGGGGACAGAGACCCAGTACTTC,CASSSGGTETQYF
few,TRBJ1-1,NA,TRBV11-3,TGTGCCAGCAGCTTAAATCCAGTCACTGAAGCTTTCTTT,CASSLNPVTEAFF
few,TRBJ2-1,NA,TRBV18,TGTGCCAGCTCAACACCCCTCACAGATCTCCTTTACAATGAGCAGTTCTTC,CASSTPLTDLLYNEQFF
NA,TRBJ1-3,TRBD1,TRBV30,TGTGCCTGCAGGGGGGAAGGAAACACCATATATTTT,CACRGEGNTIYF
NA,TRBJ2-3,TRBD2,TRBV9,TGTGCCAGCAGCCCCCAGACTAGCGGGGGGTTGGATACGCAGTATTTT,CASSPQTSGGLDTQYF